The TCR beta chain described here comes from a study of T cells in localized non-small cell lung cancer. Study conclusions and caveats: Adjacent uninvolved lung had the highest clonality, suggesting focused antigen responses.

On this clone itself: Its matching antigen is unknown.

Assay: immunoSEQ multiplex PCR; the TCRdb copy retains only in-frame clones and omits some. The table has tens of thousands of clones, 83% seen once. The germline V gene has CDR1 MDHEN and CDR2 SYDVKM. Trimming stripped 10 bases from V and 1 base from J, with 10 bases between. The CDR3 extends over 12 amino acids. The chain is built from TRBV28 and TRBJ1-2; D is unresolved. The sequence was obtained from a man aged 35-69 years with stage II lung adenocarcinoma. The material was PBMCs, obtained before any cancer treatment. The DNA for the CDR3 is TGTGCCACCCTCGGGGTTAACTATGGCTACACCTTC. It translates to CATLGVNYGYTF.